Below, one T cell receptor (beta chain) is given with its context. The antigen is not known. V lost 1 base to trimming and J lost 0 bases, with 9 bases between them. Germline V gene data show CDR1 as DFQATT and CDR2 as SNEGSKA (reference sequence). CDR3 length: 14 residues. MiXCR was run by TCRdb on the 5' RACE reads, yielding one entry per CDR3 protein. This sample yields fewer than 95,000 distinct CDR3 sequences, of which about an eighth are seen a single time; about a quarter belongs to the top ten. This entry is derived from a study of T-cell memory formation after mild COVID-19. Study results and caveats: While clones contracting from day 15 to 85 were balanced between CD4 and CD8, later expanders leaned CD4+. Second-wave clones reaching peak frequency on day 37 lacked confirmed SARS-CoV-2 specificity.

The gene calls are TRBV20-1 and TRBJ1-2; D is possibly TRBD1 (5 bases). This clonotype was obtained from an adult woman who had mild COVID-19 (a few samples of this study predate the infection). Cell type and time point are not known. Sequencing input: PBMCs or a T cell subset sorted from them (not recorded which). The chain's CDR3 is CSARGTRTNYGYTF. The CDR3 DNA reads TGCAGTGCTAGAGGGACAAGAACTAACTATGGCTACACCTTC.